The clone carrying this T cell receptor beta chain was counted at least ten times. Its antigen is currently unknown. These data come from a study of CD8 T cells in ankylosing spondylitis. One entry per CDR3 protein, called by TCRdb with MiXCR from the 5' RACE reads. The top ten hold 5% of the sample, which has tens of thousands of distinct CDR3 sequences, 6.2% seen once. Study observations and caveats: Several of the motif variants were reported before in synovial fluid and blood from reactive arthritis. Matched ankylosing spondylitis synovial fluid reportedly showed significant enrichment of disease-linked clones.

V lost 0 bases, J lost 5 bases, and 4 bases stayed unmatched. Per the germline V gene, CDR1 is SGHRS and CDR2 is YFSETQ. The CDR3 consists of 16 residues. Sequences were obtained from synovial fluid, either unsorted or a sorted T cell fraction (not recorded which). The receptor was derived from a male donor with ankylosing spondylitis. V is TRBV5-1 and J is TRBJ2-7, with 14 bases identical to TRBD2. CDR3 coding DNA: TGCGCCAGCAGCTTGGGACTAGCGGGAGGGCCCCACGAGCAGTACTTC. Translation gives CASSLGLAGGPHEQYF.